These 14 T cell receptor beta chains originate from one sample sequenced in a study of glioma-infiltrating T cells after dendritic cell vaccination. Clones were sequenced by immunoSEQ multiplex PCR, and TCRdb holds only the in-frame ones, with some missing. The sample shows approximately 100,000 clones, 81% of them seen only once. Sequenced material: blood, taken before dendritic cell vaccination. These receptors all come from a human donor with glioblastoma.

This rearrangement joins TRBV7-2 to TRBJ1-2; TRBD1 is a possible D gene (5 bases). Looked up from germline, CDR1 is SGHTA and CDR2 is FQGNSA. The CDR3 totals 16 residues. Trimming shortened V by 4 bases and J by 6 bases, and 21 bases separated the two germline ends. For the CDR3, the DNA is TGTGCCAGCAGCTCCGACAACAGGTTTGTAGCGGATGGCTACACCTTC. Translation: CASSSDNRFVADGYTF.

V is TRBV5-1 and J is TRBJ1-1; D gene unclear. The germline CDR1 and CDR2 sequences are SGHRS and YFSETQ. The CDR3 has 15 amino acids. Deletions cut 6 bases from V and 5 bases from J, with 20 bases between. The CDR3 protein is CASNLLGGSNTEAFF. In DNA form, the CDR3 reads TGCGCCAGCAATCTCTTGGGAGGGTCGAATACTGAAGCTTTCTTT.

This clone was observed a few times. The genes are TRBV27 and TRBJ1-6, with 7 nucleotides matching TRBD1. J lost 10 bases, V lost 2 bases, and 11 bases had no gene match. The germline CDR1 and CDR2 sequences are MNHEY and SMNVEV (reference sequence). This CDR3 comprises 16 residues. The CDR3 protein is CASSLDYRGVNSPLHF. In DNA, the CDR3 is TGTGCCAGCAGTTTAGATTACAGGGGTGTGAACTCACCCCTCCACTTT.

This chain uses TRBV4-1 with TRBJ1-1; 8 nucleotides line up with TRBD1. The germline V gene encodes CDR1 MGHRA and CDR2 YSYEKL. The CDR3 totals 15 residues. Trimming at V came to 4 bases and at J to 1 base, leaving 5 bases not matched to a gene. The CDR3 nucleotides are TGCGCCAGCAGCCTAACGGGACAGGCGAACACTGAAGCTTTCTTT. Protein product: CASSLTGQANTEAFF.

This chain connects TRBV7-9 to TRBJ2-5; 16 bases are a match to TRBD2. The CDR3 totals 15 residues. Trimming removed 4 bases from V and 11 bases from J; junction bases left unmatched: 7. Per germline, CDR1 SEHNR and CDR2 FQNEAQ (reference sequence). Here the CDR3 reads CASSSPGLAGGGQYF. The CDR3 DNA is TGTGCCAGCAGCTCCCCGGGACTAGCGGGGGGGGGTCAGTACTTC.

The chain couples TRBV5-8 to TRBJ2-5; the match to TRBD1 covers 10 bases. The CDR3 consists of 15 residues. Germline CDR1 reads SGHTS; CDR2 reads YDEGEE. Trimming at V came to 2 bases and at J to 4 bases, leaving 5 bases not matched to a gene. The CDR3 loop reads CASSFHGDRGETQYF. CDR3 sequence (DNA): TGTGCCAGCAGCTTTCATGGGGACAGGGGAGAGACCCAGTACTTC.

The chain is built from TRBV4-3 and TRBJ1-2; D is possibly TRBD1 (6 bases). Trimming pared 1 base from V and 8 bases from J, leaving 20 bases between. Germline CDR1 LGHNA, CDR2 YSLEER. CDR3 length: 16 residues. This CDR3 is CASSQVGGAGGKGYTF. The CDR3 DNA is TGCGCCAGCAGCCAAGTGGGGGGGGCGGGGGGAAAGGGCTACACCTTC.

This clone appeared many times. V usage is TRBV9 and J usage is TRBJ2-1, with a weak D call TRBD1 (6 bases). This CDR3 comprises 15 residues. V shed 4 bases and J shed 4 bases, with 15 bases lying between them. Germline V CDR1 and CDR2: SGDLS, YYNGEE. The CDR3 here is CASSRDTSSYNEQFF. CDR3 nucleotide sequence: TGTGCCAGCAGCCGGGACACCTCTTCATACAATGAGCAGTTCTTC.

The chain joins TRBV11-3 to TRBJ2-5, with D possibly being TRBD1 (6 bases). The CDR3 is 15 amino acids. V was cut by 2 bases and J by 1 base, with 11 bases left in between. Germline V CDR1 and CDR2: SGHNT, YENEEA. CDR3 residues: CASSLSGQSQETQYF. CDR3 nucleotides: TGTGCCAGCAGCTTATCCGGACAGAGCCAAGAGACCCAGTACTTC.

The table lists this clone with a few counts. The chain employs TRBV4-2 and TRBJ2-1, with TRBD2 matching over 12 bases. The length of the CDR3 is 19 residues. The V gene's germline CDR1 is LGHNA and CDR2 YNFKEQ. The junction had 9 bases not matched to a gene; V was cut back by 2 bases and J by 1 base. CDR3 loop: CASSQLAGGLLSSYNEQFF. CDR3 sequence (DNA): TGTGCCAGCAGCCAACTAGCGGGGGGGCTCCTCAGTTCCTACAATGAGCAGTTCTTC.

In regard to this clone: The sample carries other DNA sequences with the same CDR3. The genes are TRBV15 and TRBJ1-6; D unclear. This CDR3 spans 14 amino acids. In germline, CDR1 is LNHNV, CDR2 YYDKDF (reference sequence). Trimming removed 6 bases at V and 0 bases at J, with 6 bases between. CDR3 sequence reads: CATSRSSYNSPLHF. The DNA of the CDR3 is TGTGCCACCAGTCGGAGCTCCTATAATTCACCCCTCCACTTT.

This rearrangement joins TRBV5-1 to TRBJ1-1, with 9 bases matching TRBD1. Trimming took 1 base from V and 0 from J; bases not matched to a gene: 10. The CDR3 contains 18 residues. Germline lookup yields CDR1 SGHRS and CDR2 YFSETQ. This CDR3 reads CASSLLVRTGDVNTEAFF. CDR3 bases: TGCGCCAGCAGCTTGTTAGTTAGGACAGGGGACGTGAACACTGAAGCTTTCTTT.

The J gene is TRBJ2-1, the V gene TRBV15; TRBD2 aligns across 8 bases. The CDR3 covers 15 residues. Per germline, CDR1 LNHNV and CDR2 YYDKDF (reference sequence). V shed 5 bases, J shed 1 base, and the junction held 4 bases outside the gene matches. DNA of the CDR3: TGTGCCACCAGCTATAGCGGGGATTCCTACAATGAGCAGTTCTTC. Encoded protein: CATSYSGDSYNEQFF.

The rearrangement links TRBV15 to TRBJ1-1; D not certain. The CDR3 totals 13 residues. Germline CDR1 and CDR2: LNHNV and YYDKDF (reference sequence). V was clipped by 3 bases and J by 4 bases, with 9 bases between them. CDR3 sequence reads: CATSSGFGTEAFF. DNA of the CDR3: TGTGCCACCAGCAGCGGGTTTGGCACTGAAGCTTTCTTT.